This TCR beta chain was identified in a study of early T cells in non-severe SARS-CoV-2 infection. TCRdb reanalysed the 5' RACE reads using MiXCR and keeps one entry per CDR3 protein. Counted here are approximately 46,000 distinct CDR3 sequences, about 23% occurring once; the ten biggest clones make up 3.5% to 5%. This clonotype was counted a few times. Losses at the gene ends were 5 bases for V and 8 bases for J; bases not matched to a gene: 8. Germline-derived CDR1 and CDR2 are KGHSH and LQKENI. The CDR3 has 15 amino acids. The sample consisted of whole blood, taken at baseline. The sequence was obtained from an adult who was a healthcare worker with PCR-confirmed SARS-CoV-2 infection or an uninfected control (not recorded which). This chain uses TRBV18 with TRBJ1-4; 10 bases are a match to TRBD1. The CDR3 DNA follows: TGTGCCAGCTCAAGTCCCGGGACAGGGGACGAAAAACTGTTTTTT. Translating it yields CASSSPGTGDEKLFF.